This T cell receptor (beta chain) was sequenced for a study of spatial heterogeneity in lung cancer. For the study at large: Combinations of a unique TCR and a UMI were tallied in raw reads, and on average each appeared more than ten times.

Germline V lookup: CDR1 SNHLY, CDR2 FYNNEI. Trimming took 9 bases from V and 0 from J, leaving 11 bases between them. The CDR3 is made up of 13 amino acids. Using its own MiXCR run on the 5' RACE reads, TCRdb lists one record per CDR3 protein. The sample holds about 4,900 distinct CDR3 sequences, approximately 15% seen once. As for time point: sample taken at primary tumor resection. TCRs were sequenced from unsorted whole RNA of tumor, nontumor lung or PBMC. In its sample, this clonotype ranks as medium-sized. This specimen consisted of PBMCs, obtained at surgery. The sequence was obtained from a male donor with early-stage non-small cell lung cancer. The chain couples TRBV2 to TRBJ1-1; D possibly corresponds to TRBD1 (5 bases). The CDR3: CASVTAMNTEAFF. The CDR3 coding sequence is TGTGCCAGTGTGACAGCAATGAACACTGAAGCTTTCTTT.